This TCR beta chain is drawn from a study of blood T cell repertoires in COVID-19. Study details: Sites in the United States, Italy and Spain provided acute and convalescent COVID-19 samples.

Clones were read by immunoSEQ multiplex PCR, and TCRdb kept only the in-frame ones, dropping some. Of about 140,000 clones listed, around 83% are singletons. The CDR3 sequence is 13 residues long. The V end lost 4 bases, the J end lost 4 bases, and 8 bases lay between the germline ends. Germline CDR1 is SGHNT and CDR2 is YENEEA. The sequencing input was peripheral blood. The TCR originated in a man aged 60-69 years with active or convalescent COVID-19. The chain is built from TRBV11-3 and TRBJ1-5; D not resolved. CDR3: CASSWSGNQPQHF. The CDR3 region has the DNA TGTGCCAGCAGCTGGTCGGGGAATCAGCCCCAGCATTTT.